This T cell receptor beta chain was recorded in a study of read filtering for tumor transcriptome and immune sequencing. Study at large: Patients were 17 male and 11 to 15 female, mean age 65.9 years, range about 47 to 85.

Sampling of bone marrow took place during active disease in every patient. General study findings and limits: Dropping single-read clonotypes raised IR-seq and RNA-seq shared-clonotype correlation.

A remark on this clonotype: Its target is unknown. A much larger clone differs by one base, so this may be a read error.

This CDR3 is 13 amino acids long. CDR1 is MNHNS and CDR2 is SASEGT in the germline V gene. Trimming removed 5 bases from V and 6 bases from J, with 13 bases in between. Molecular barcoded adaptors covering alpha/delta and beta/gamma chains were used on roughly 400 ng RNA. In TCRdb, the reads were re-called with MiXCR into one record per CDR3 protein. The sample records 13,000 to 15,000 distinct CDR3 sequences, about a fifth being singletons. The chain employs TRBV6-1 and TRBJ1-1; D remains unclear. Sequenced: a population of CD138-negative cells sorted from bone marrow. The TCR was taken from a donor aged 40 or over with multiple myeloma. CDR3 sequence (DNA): TGTGCCAGCAGTTACGATCAGTACGCTGAAGCTTTCTTT. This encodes CASSYDQYAEAFF.